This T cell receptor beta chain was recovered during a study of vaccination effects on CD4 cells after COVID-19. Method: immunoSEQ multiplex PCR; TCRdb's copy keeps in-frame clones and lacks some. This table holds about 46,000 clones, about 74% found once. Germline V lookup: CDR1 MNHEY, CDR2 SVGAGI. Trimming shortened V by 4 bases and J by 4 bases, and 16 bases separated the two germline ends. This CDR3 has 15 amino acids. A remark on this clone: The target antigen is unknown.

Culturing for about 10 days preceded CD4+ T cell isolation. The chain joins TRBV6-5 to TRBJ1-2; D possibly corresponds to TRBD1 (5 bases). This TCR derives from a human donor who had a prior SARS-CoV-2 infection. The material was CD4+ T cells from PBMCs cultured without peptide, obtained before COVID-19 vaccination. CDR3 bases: TGTGCCAGCAGTTCCCAAGTTGGGGGATTCTATGGCTACACCTTC. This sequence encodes CASSSQVGGFYGYTF.